The source of this T cell receptor beta chain is a study of blood T cell repertoires in COVID-19. Background on the study: The study drew acute and convalescent COVID-19 samples from the United States, Italy and Spain. T cells, B-cell-depleted T cells, or PBMCs provided the cDNA or gDNA that served as material.

This CDR3 is built from 12 residues. V was pared by 5 bases and J by 6 bases, with 8 bases between. Germline CDR1 is SGHVS and CDR2 is FNYEAQ. Original handling: It was from reference gene primer amplification that nucleated cell counts were estimated. Data came from immunoSEQ multiplex PCR; TCRdb stores just in-frame clones and leaves some out. The V and J calls and the clone size are those of that table, but D and trimming were determined from the DNA. The repertoire includes roughly 39,000 clones, 88% of them detected once, and more than 7% sits in the top ten. This chain joins TRBV7-6 and TRBJ2-1; unclear D gene. The sequenced sample consisted of peripheral blood. This clonotype was sampled from a woman aged 70-85 years with acute or convalescent COVID-19. CDR3 sequence (DNA): TGTGCCAGCAGCATTGGCGGCAATGAGCAGTTCTTC. It translates to CASSIGGNEQFF. Combining the CDR3 with reference TRBV7-6 and TRBJ2-1 gives the whole variable domain GAGVSQSPRYKVTKRGQDVALRCDPISGHVSLYWYRQALGQGPEFLTYFNYEAQQDKSGLPNDRFSAERPEGSISTLTIQRTEQRDSAMYRCASSIGGNEQFFGPGTRLTVL.